This TCR beta chain came from a study of Graves' ophthalmopathy and Graves' hyperthyroidism. For the study at large: The collection of peripheral blood took place at initial diagnosis, before any treatment.

The table lists this clonotype with many counts. Its target is unknown. Ophthalmopathy donors were characterized by moderate-to-severe activity, CAS of at least 3, NOSPECS of at least 4, and duration under 3 months. General observations from the study: The study's model predicted ophthalmopathy progression at roughly 64% sensitivity and 72% to 85% specificity.

Beta-chain TCR CDR3 regions were amplified from RNA transcripts. Second-round multiplex PCR came after first-round RT-PCR with HTBI primers. TCRdb ran MiXCR on the multiplex PCR reads and lists one entry per CDR3 protein. The sample lists approximately 160,000 distinct CDR3 sequences; about 40% were seen once. V lost 5 bases, J lost 4 bases, and 11 bases lay in between. The germline V gene encodes CDR1 MNHEY and CDR2 SVGEGT. This CDR3 region has 13 residues. The rearrangement uses TRBV6-2 or TRBV6-3 and TRBJ1-2; maybe TRBD1 (6 bases). The sequencing sample was made of peripheral blood. The TCR originated in a woman aged 40 to 50 with Graves' ophthalmopathy. The CDR3 DNA is TGTGCCAGCAGTGATCAGGGGACCTATGGCTACACCTTC. As protein: CASSDQGTYGYTF.